This T cell receptor beta chain was identified in a study of cytotoxic CD8 clonotypes in ibrutinib-treated CLL. Points from the study as a whole: Public clonotypes proved infrequent, and on treatment they shrank or remained steady.

The trim removed 0 bases at V and 0 bases at J, leaving 2 bases unmatched. The CDR3 sequence is 15 residues long. In germline, CDR1 is GTSNPN, CDR2 SVGIG (reference sequence). Notes on this clone: Its antigen remains unknown.

Sequencing was performed with immunoSEQ multiplex PCR; in TCRdb, only in-frame clones are kept and a portion is missing. The sample consists of hundreds of thousands of clones, less than 75% of them appearing once. The sample consisted of PBMCs, taken after 24 months of ibrutinib treatment. The receptor comes from a human donor with chronic lymphocytic leukemia. This chain joins TRBV30 and TRBJ2-1; 7 bases align to TRBD2. The CDR3 spells CAWSVPGGSYNEQFF. The CDR3 nucleotides read TGTGCCTGGAGTGTACCGGGAGGCTCCTACAATGAGCAGTTCTTC.